This entry describes one TCR beta chain. Its antigen is currently unknown. This sample is drawn from a study of healthy donors' naive CD4 and CD8 T cells. V dropped 0 bases and J dropped 5; count of bases not matched to a gene: 10. Germline-derived CDR1 and CDR2 are SGHDT and YYEEEE. The CDR3 spans 17 residues. Starting from 500 ng of total RNA, TCR libraries were made with linear amplification. Via MiXCR, TCRdb re-called the reads, giving one row per CDR3 protein. The sample lists roughly 200,000 distinct CDR3 sequences, about 76% occurring once. General study points: Negatively charged CDR3s marked CD8+ lineage; positively charged CDR3s marked CD4+ lineage. Reportedly, most V and J gene segments showed naive CD4+ versus CD8+ bias. Roughly 13% of CD4/CD8 propensity variance appeared explained by V, J and CDR3 charge.

Naive T cells were sorted: CD4+CD8-CD45RO-CD45RA+ for CD4+, CD8+CD4-CD45RA+CD27bright for CD8+. The specimen was naive CD4+ and CD8+ T cells sorted from blood, pooled from several donors. J is TRBJ2-1 and V is TRBV5-6, with 8 bases matching TRBD2. This receptor was identified in a pool of human donors in good health; the sample pools cells from several healthy donors. CDR3 loop: CASSLATASGYNNEQFF. The CDR3 DNA follows: TGTGCCAGCAGCTTGGCGACGGCTAGCGGGTATAACAATGAGCAGTTCTTC.